The 28 T cell receptor beta chains below all came from one sample that was sequenced in a study of beta chain features in type 1 diabetes. The entirety of the isolated RNA underwent reverse transcription, so expressed TCRB transcripts were sequenced. Measured with immunoSEQ multiplex PCR; TCRdb has only the in-frame clones, and not every one. The data hold hundreds of thousands of clones, with 10% to 15% observed a single time. Sequencing input: naive CD4+ T cells from blood. Source of these receptors: a man between 18 and 29 years old in good health.

The chain recombines TRBV4-1 with TRBJ2-1; 10 nucleotides agree with TRBD2. Per the germline V gene, CDR1 is MGHRA and CDR2 is YSYEKL. The CDR3 has 17 amino acids. V gave up 2 bases and J gave up 6 bases; unmatched junction bases: 10. CDR3 protein: CASSQPGRRTSGNEQFF. CDR3 in DNA: TGCGCCAGCAGCCAACCCGGCCGGCGGACTAGCGGCAATGAGCAGTTCTTC.

The table lists this clone with a few counts. V usage is TRBV28 and J usage is TRBJ1-1, with 8 bases matching TRBD1. The germline gives CDR1 MDHEN, CDR2 SYDVKM. CDR3 size: 12 residues. V lost 6 bases and J lost 9; bases outside the gene matches: 6. CDR3 nucleotide sequence: TGTGCCAGCAGGCCCCGGGACAGGAAAGCTTTCTTT. Translated: CASRPRDRKAFF.

This clone was seen only a few times. Germline is not matched at one junction end, which may reflect a read error. This chain joins TRBV30 and TRBJ1-2; D is perhaps TRBD1 (5 bases). The CDR3 consists of 12 residues. Germline lookup yields CDR1 GTSNPN and CDR2 SVGIG (reference sequence). The CDR3: CAWSRQLQGLFF. In nucleotides, the CDR3 is TGTGCCTGGTCCCGACAGCTCCAAGGCCTTTTCTTC.

V is TRBV7-3 and J is TRBJ2-1, with a tentative D call TRBD1 (6 bases). The length of the CDR3 is 13 residues. CDR1 is SGHTA and CDR2 is FQGTGA in the germline V gene. V was clipped by 5 bases and J by 6 bases, with 11 bases between them. The DNA for the CDR3 is TGTGCCAGCAGCGCCCACAGGGTCAATGAGCAGTTCTTC. Translating it yields CASSAHRVNEQFF.

V gene TRBV4-2 combines with J gene TRBJ2-3; 10 nucleotides agree with TRBD1. Trimming removed 0 bases from V and 4 bases from J; junction bases left unmatched: 7. CDR3 length: 17 amino acids. Germline assignment: CDR1 LGHNA and CDR2 YNFKEQ. The CDR3 DNA reads as TGTGCCAGCAGCCAAGATAGGGGGACAGGGGAGGCAGATACGCAGTATTTT. Translating it yields CASSQDRGTGEADTQYF.

The gene calls are TRBV9 and TRBJ1-2; 9 bases align to TRBD1. V was pared by 0 bases and J by 8 bases, with 5 bases of the junction left unmatched. Germline CDR1 SGDLS, CDR2 YYNGEE. The CDR3 is made up of 14 amino acids. The CDR3, as DNA: TGTGCCAGCAGCGTAGAACAGGGGGCGTACGGCTACACCTTC. Translated: CASSVEQGAYGYTF.

The chain couples TRBV2 to TRBJ2-5, with D unresolved. CDR1 and CDR2 (germline): SNHLY, FYNNEI. Between the trimmed V and J ends, which lost 0 bases and 5 bases, there was a span of 19 bases. There are 17 residues in the CDR3. The CDR3: CASSEAPAATPQETQYF. The DNA for the CDR3 is TGTGCCAGCAGTGAAGCGCCGGCGGCTACCCCCCAGGAGACCCAGTACTTC.

This clone has more than one count but fewer than ten. The gene calls are TRBV29-1 and TRBJ1-2, with D uncertain. Per the germline V gene, CDR1 is SQVTM and CDR2 is ANQGSEA. The CDR3 runs 12 residues. The germline V and J ends were trimmed by 6 bases and 4 bases, with 12 bases remaining between them. CDR3 residues: CSVGVTAYGYTF. The CDR3 coding sequence is TGCAGCGTCGGGGTCACCGCCTATGGCTACACCTTC.

This clone has only a few counts. This rearrangement joins TRBV7-9 to TRBJ1-5; no clear D. The V end was cut by 1 base, the J end by 7 bases, with 8 bases between. CDR1 is SEHNR, CDR2 FQNEAQ, per germline (reference sequence). The CDR3 loop spans 13 amino acids. The CDR3 protein is CASSLVFGQPQHF. The DNA for the CDR3 is TGTGCCAGCAGCTTAGTATTTGGCCAGCCCCAGCATTTT.

The rearrangement uses TRBV28 and TRBJ2-7, with 10 bases matching TRBD2. CDR1 and CDR2 (germline): MDHEN, SYDVKM. The length of the CDR3 is 15 residues. V lost 4 bases to trimming and J lost 4 bases; unmatched junction nucleotides: 7. The CDR3 here is CASSSDLAGEYEQYF. CDR3 nucleotide sequence: TGTGCCAGCAGTTCCGACCTAGCGGGAGAGTACGAGCAGTACTTC.

The rearrangement links TRBV7-2 to TRBJ2-5, with 11 bases identical to TRBD2. V was clipped by 1 base and J by 0 bases; unmatched bases: 1. Looked up from germline, CDR1 is SGHTA and CDR2 is FQGNSA. The CDR3 extends over 16 amino acids. CDR3 sequence reads: CASSLVAGGNQETQYF. The CDR3 nucleotides are TGTGCCAGCAGCTTAGTAGCGGGAGGGAACCAAGAGACCCAGTACTTC.

This clone was seen a handful of times. The chain is built from TRBV5-4 and TRBJ2-3; 9 bases are a match to TRBD2. The junction had 3 bases not matched to a gene; V was cut back by 4 bases and J by 3 bases. The CDR3 extends over 14 amino acids. CDR1 is SGHNT and CDR2 is YYREEE in the germline V gene (reference sequence). The CDR3 coding sequence is TGTGCCAGCAGCATGACTAGCGGAACAGATACGCAGTATTTT. As protein: CASSMTSGTDTQYF.

This clone appeared a few times. V is TRBV4-2 and J is TRBJ2-7; D unresolved. In germline, CDR1 is LGHNA, CDR2 YNFKEQ. Deletions cut 0 bases from V and 2 bases from J, with 8 bases between. The CDR3 extends over 14 amino acids. This CDR3 is CASSQERVTYEQYF. The CDR3 bases are TGTGCCAGCAGCCAAGAAAGAGTGACCTACGAGCAGTACTTC.

The chain recombines TRBV30 with TRBJ2-7; tentatively, D is TRBD1 (6 bases). Trimming stripped 3 bases from V and 2 bases from J, with 11 bases between. This CDR3 is built from 13 residues. The germline V gene encodes CDR1 GTSNPN and CDR2 SVGIG (reference sequence). The CDR3 sequence: CAWSPGTPYEQYF. In nucleotides, the CDR3 is TGTGCCTGGAGCCCCGGGACACCCTACGAGCAGTACTTC.

The chain recombines TRBV2 with TRBJ1-2; TRBD1 is a possible D gene (6 bases). CDR3 length: 14 residues. V shed 5 bases and J shed 4 bases, with 14 bases lying between them. The germline V gene encodes CDR1 SNHLY and CDR2 FYNNEI. This chain's CDR3 is CASSRRQEPYGYTF. DNA for the CDR3: TGTGCCAGCAGTCGGCGACAGGAACCCTATGGCTACACCTTC.

The V call is TRBV19, the J call TRBJ2-7; 9 bases align to TRBD1. V dropped 5 bases and J dropped 1; count of bases not matched to a gene: 6. CDR3 length: 15 residues. Germline CDR1 is LNHDA and CDR2 is SQIVND (reference sequence). The DNA of the CDR3 is TGTGCCAGTAGTCCCGACAGGGGGACATCCTACGAGCAGTACTTC. The encoded protein is CASSPDRGTSYEQYF.

This clone was picked up a small number of times. The chain is built from TRBV27 and TRBJ1-1; D not certain. Germline V lookup: CDR1 MNHEY, CDR2 SMNVEV (reference sequence). V lost 0 bases, J lost 0 bases, and 8 bases lay in between. The CDR3 runs 15 residues. CDR3 in amino acids: CASSLSGGMNTEAFF. For the CDR3, the DNA is TGTGCCAGCAGTTTATCCGGCGGAATGAACACTGAAGCTTTCTTT.

The chain is built from TRBV19 and TRBJ1-3; D not certain. CDR3 length equals 13 residues. Germline assignment: CDR1 LNHDA and CDR2 SQIVND (reference sequence). Trimming cost V 6 bases and J 0 bases, with 6 bases left between them. The CDR3 spells CASRTSSGNTIYF. For the CDR3, the DNA is TGTGCCAGTAGGACAAGCTCTGGAAACACCATATATTTT. The complete variable domain, with remaining parts taken from reference TRBV19 and TRBJ1-3, reads DGGITQSPKYLFRKEGQNVTLSCEQNLNHDAMYWYRQDPGQGLRLIYYSQIVNDFQKGDIAEGYSVSREKKESFPLTVTSAQKNPTAFYLCASRTSSGNTIYFGEGSWLTVV.

The V gene is TRBV2, the J gene TRBJ2-7; 7 nucleotides agree with TRBD2. CDR3 length equals 14 residues. The V segment lost 8 bases and the J segment 0 bases; nucleotides outside the gene matches: 7. Germline V CDR1 and CDR2: SNHLY, FYNNEI. The CDR3 DNA follows: TGTGCCAGCGGGGGGGGTATTCCCTCCTACGAGCAGTACTTC. It translates to CASGGGIPSYEQYF.

V is TRBV7-2 and J is TRBJ2-7, with D possibly being TRBD2 (6 bases). Between the trimmed V and J ends, which lost 2 bases and 5 bases, there was a span of 16 bases. The CDR3 contains 15 residues. Germline CDR1 is SGHTA and CDR2 is FQGNSA. The CDR3 is CASSLTFRERDEQYF. The CDR3, as DNA: TGTGCCAGCAGCTTAACGTTCCGGGAGAGGGACGAGCAGTACTTC. Together with reference TRBV7-2 and TRBJ2-7, the CDR3 gives the full variable domain: GAGVSQSPSNKVTEKGKDVELRCDPISGHTALYWYRQSLGQGLEFLIYFQGNSAPDKSGLPSDRFSAERTGGSVSTLTIQRTQQEDSAVYLCASSLTFRERDEQYFGPGTRLTVT.

The table lists this clone with a few counts. V gene TRBV9 combines with J gene TRBJ1-5, with TRBD1 identical over 8 bases. This CDR3 contains 15 residues. The V gene's germline CDR1 is SGDLS and CDR2 YYNGEE. With V trimmed by 3 bases and J by 4 bases, 6 bases remained unmatched. The CDR3, as DNA: TGTGCCAGCAGCGCTCGGACAGGGTGGAATCAGCCCCAGCATTTT. The encoded protein is CASSARTGWNQPQHF.

This chain links TRBV5-1 with TRBJ2-2; possible D gene TRBD1, 5 bases. The V end lost 1 base, the J end lost 1 base, and 11 bases lay between the germline ends. The CDR3 has 16 residues. The germline CDR1 and CDR2 sequences are SGHRS and YFSETQ. This CDR3 is CASSLYRGLNTGELFF. The DNA of the CDR3 is TGCGCCAGCAGCTTGTATAGGGGCCTGAACACCGGGGAGCTGTTTTTT.

This clone has a handful of counts. The CDR3 sequence is CASSLGTGGKPQHF. CDR3 bases: TGTGCCAGCAGCTTAGGGACAGGGGGTAAGCCCCAGCATTTT. The rearrangement uses TRBV7-9 and TRBJ1-5; 10 nucleotides line up with TRBD1. Looked up from germline, CDR1 is SEHNR and CDR2 is FQNEAQ (reference sequence). Trimming took 1 base from V and 8 from J; bases not matched to a gene: 2. The length of the CDR3 is 14 residues.

This clone was seen only a few times. V and J are TRBV2 and TRBJ2-1, with 7 bases matching TRBD1. CDR3 length: 14 amino acids. CDR1 and CDR2 from the germline V gene are SNHLY and FYNNEI. V lost 6 bases and J lost 6; bases outside the gene matches: 8. The CDR3 DNA sequence: TGTGCCAGCAGAAGGACAGGAGTCGCCAATGAGCAGTTCTTC. This encodes CASRRTGVANEQFF.

This clone turned up a few times. The chain couples TRBV6-6 to TRBJ2-2, with 12 bases fitting TRBD1. The V gene's germline CDR1 is MNHNY and CDR2 SVGAGI (reference sequence). This CDR3 is built from 16 residues. The trim removed 0 bases at V and 9 bases at J, leaving 5 bases unmatched. CDR3 region: CASSYSGTGGFRELFF. Written as DNA, the CDR3 is TGTGCCAGCAGTTACTCGGGGACAGGGGGCTTCCGGGAGCTGTTTTTT.

The chain employs TRBV27 and TRBJ2-2, with 7 bases fitting TRBD2. The CDR3 length is 17 residues. The V gene's germline CDR1 is MNHEY and CDR2 SMNVEV (reference sequence). The J segment lost 0 bases and the V segment lost 1 base, leaving 5 bases of the junction unmatched. The CDR3 DNA reads TGTGCCAGCAGTTTATTGGGGGGGACTCCGAACACCGGGGAGCTGTTTTTT. It translates to CASSLLGGTPNTGELFF.

This chain joins TRBV2 and TRBJ2-1; TRBD1 aligns across 9 bases. V was clipped by 2 bases and J by 9 bases; unmatched bases: 8. In germline, CDR1 is SNHLY, CDR2 FYNNEI. The CDR3 has 15 residues. The CDR3 loop is CASSEWGTGLTEQFF. The CDR3 nucleotides read TGTGCCAGCAGTGAATGGGGGACAGGGCTGACTGAGCAGTTCTTC.

This clone was seen only a few times. The rearrangement uses TRBV28 and TRBJ1-4, with no clear D. CDR3 size: 14 residues. The V gene lost 7 bases and the J gene lost 7 bases, with 16 bases spanning the gap. From germline, CDR1 is MDHEN and CDR2 SYDVKM. For the CDR3, the DNA is TGTGCCAGCACCTCGGGAGGTTCGGGTGAAAAACTGTTTTTT. Protein: CASTSGGSGEKLFF.